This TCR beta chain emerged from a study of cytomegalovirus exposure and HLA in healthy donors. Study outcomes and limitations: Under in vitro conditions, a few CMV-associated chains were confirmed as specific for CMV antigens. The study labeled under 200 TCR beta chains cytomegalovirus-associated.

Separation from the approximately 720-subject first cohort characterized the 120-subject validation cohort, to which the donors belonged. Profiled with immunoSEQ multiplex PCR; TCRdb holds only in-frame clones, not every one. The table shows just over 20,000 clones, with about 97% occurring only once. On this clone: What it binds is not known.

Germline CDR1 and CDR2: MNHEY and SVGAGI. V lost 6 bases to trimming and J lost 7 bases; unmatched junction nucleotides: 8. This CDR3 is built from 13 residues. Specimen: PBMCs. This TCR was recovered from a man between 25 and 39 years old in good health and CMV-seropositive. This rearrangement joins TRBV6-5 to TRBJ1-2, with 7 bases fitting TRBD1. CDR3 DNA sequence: TGTGCCAGCAGGGGGACAGTCGGAGCTGGCTACACCTTC. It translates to CASRGTVGAGYTF.